Listed here are 26 T cell receptor beta chains from one sample, sequenced in a study of cytomegalovirus exposure and HLA in healthy donors. Profiling relied on immunoSEQ multiplex PCR, and the TCRdb table lists in-frame clones only, not all of them. Of 80,000 to 100,000 clones listed, more than 85% are singletons. Sequencing was performed on PBMCs. These receptors were obtained from a man between 18 and 35 years old in good health and CMV-seropositive.

The rearrangement joins TRBV5-1 to TRBJ2-3; TRBD1 agrees at 7 bases. The germline CDR1 and CDR2 sequences are SGHRS and YFSETQ. The CDR3 extends over 14 amino acids. The V gene end was trimmed by 3 bases and the J gene end by 5 bases; junction bases not matched to a gene: 6. This chain's CDR3 is CASSSGTVGDTQYF. DNA for the CDR3: TGCGCCAGCAGCTCGGGGACAGTGGGAGATACGCAGTATTTT.

The chain combines TRBV6-5 with TRBJ1-3, with D perhaps matching TRBD1 (5 bases). Trimming took 4 bases from V and 0 from J, leaving 13 bases between them. The CDR3 runs 16 residues. Germline lookup yields CDR1 MNHEY and CDR2 SVGAGI. CDR3 protein: CASSSLRGYSGNTIYF. CDR3 in DNA: TGTGCCAGCAGTTCCCTCCGGGGGTACTCTGGAAACACCATATATTTT.

This clone was recorded once. The rearrangement joins TRBV29-1 to TRBJ2-3, with D possibly being TRBD1 (6 bases). The CDR3 covers 14 residues. Germline V gene lookup returns CDR1 SQVTM and CDR2 ANQGSEA. V was cut by 3 bases and J by 2 bases, with 12 bases left in between. The CDR3 nucleotides read TGCAGCGTTGAGACTAAGGGGGTCACAGATACGCAGTATTTT. Protein product: CSVETKGVTDTQYF.

V and J are TRBV25-1 and TRBJ2-3, with TRBD2 as a possible D gene (7 bases). Germline CDR1 reads MGHDK; CDR2 reads SYGVNS. The CDR3 totals 18 residues. V lost 3 bases and J 0 bases, leaving 19 bases between the germline ends. CDR3 nucleotides: TGTGCCAGCAGTGATCAGTTTGGGGGGGCAGCTAGCACAGATACGCAGTATTTT. It translates to CASSDQFGGAASTDTQYF.

The chain carries TRBV18 and TRBJ1-5; D is uncertain. The germline V and J ends were trimmed by 5 bases and 0 bases, with 14 bases remaining between them. This CDR3 has 16 residues. In germline, CDR1 is KGHSH, CDR2 LQKENI. CDR3 nucleotide sequence: TGTGCCAGCTCATTCACAGAAACCCCTAGCAATCAGCCCCAGCATTTT. Residues: CASSFTETPSNQPQHF.

J is TRBJ2-2 and V is TRBV4-2; TRBD1 agrees at 7 bases. CDR3 length equals 15 residues. CDR1 LGHNA and CDR2 YNFKEQ come from the germline V gene. The V segment lost 2 bases and the J segment 6 bases; nucleotides outside the gene matches: 6. The CDR3: CASSQPDRVAGELFF. The DNA of the CDR3 is TGTGCCAGCAGCCAACCAGACAGGGTGGCCGGGGAGCTGTTTTTT.

The V call is TRBV7-3, the J call TRBJ2-3; D is undetermined. The CDR3 runs to 14 residues. Germline V gene lookup returns CDR1 SGHTA and CDR2 FQGTGA. The V gene lost 4 bases and the J gene lost 0 bases, with 8 bases spanning the gap. CDR3 sequence (DNA): TGTGCCAGCAGCTCATCACATAGCACAGATACGCAGTATTTT. This sequence encodes CASSSSHSTDTQYF.

This rearrangement joins TRBV5-6 to TRBJ2-3, with 9 bases lining up with TRBD2. Germline V gives CDR1 SGHDT, CDR2 YYEEEE. V lost 4 bases and J lost 1; bases outside the gene matches: 13. The CDR3 length is 18 residues. Here the CDR3 reads CASSSGAGGPAGTDTQYF. As DNA, the CDR3 is TGTGCCAGCAGCAGCGGGGCGGGGGGGCCTGCGGGCACAGATACGCAGTATTTT.

J is TRBJ2-1 and V is TRBV7-2; 10 nucleotides agree with TRBD2. This CDR3 region has 14 residues. CDR1 is SGHTA and CDR2 is FQGNSA in the germline V gene. Losses at the gene ends were 1 base for V and 9 bases for J; bases not matched to a gene: 3. CDR3 nucleotides: TGTGCCAGCAGCTTAGAAGCGGGGGGGGTTGAGCAGTTCTTC. Protein product: CASSLEAGGVEQFF.

This clone showed up many times. The CDR3 region has the DNA TGTGCCAGCAGCCCAAAAGACAGCCAGCACTACAATGAGCAGTTCTTC. Translating it yields CASSPKDSQHYNEQFF. V gene TRBV7-6 combines with J gene TRBJ2-1; weak D call: TRBD1 (5 bases). This CDR3 contains 16 residues. Trimming removed 5 bases from V and 3 bases from J, with 17 bases in between. The V gene's germline CDR1 is SGHVS and CDR2 FNYEAQ.

The rearrangement joins TRBV19 to TRBJ2-5, with 8 bases fitting TRBD1. The CDR3 has 15 residues. Germline V gives CDR1 LNHDA, CDR2 SQIVND (reference sequence). V shed 4 bases, J shed 5 bases, and the junction held 9 bases outside the gene matches. The CDR3 DNA follows: TGTGCCAGTAGTACCAGGACAGGGTGGGGGGAGACCCAGTACTTC. Translating gives CASSTRTGWGETQYF.

The chain links TRBV29-1 to TRBJ2-2; 7 bases are shared with TRBD1. Germline CDR1 is SQVTM and CDR2 is ANQGSEA. There are 15 residues in the CDR3. V shed 4 bases, J shed 5 bases, and the junction held 10 bases outside the gene matches. The CDR3 region is CSVATGAGWTGELFF. The CDR3 DNA is TGCAGCGTTGCCACAGGGGCCGGGTGGACCGGGGAGCTGTTTTTT.

The chain uses TRBV6-5 and TRBJ1-2; TRBD1 is a possible D gene (5 bases). Germline lookup yields CDR1 MNHEY and CDR2 SVGAGI. The ends were cut back, 6 bases at V and 4 bases at J, with 15 bases in the middle. The CDR3 has 14 residues. CDR3 nucleotides: TGTGCCAGCAGCCCGGTAAACAGGCGCTATGGCTACACCTTC. This sequence encodes CASSPVNRRYGYTF.

This clone was picked up one time. The rearrangement links TRBV5-1 to TRBJ1-1, with 7 bases lining up with TRBD1. Germline CDR1 reads SGHRS; CDR2 reads YFSETQ. This CDR3 has 17 residues. Trimming at V came to 0 bases and at J to 0 bases, leaving 8 bases not matched to a gene. The CDR3: CASSLEPSGQLNTEAFF. In DNA form, the CDR3 reads TGCGCCAGCAGCTTGGAACCTTCGGGACAGTTGAACACTGAAGCTTTCTTT.

This chain uses TRBV10-3 with TRBJ2-7, with 9 bases matching TRBD1. CDR3 length: 14 residues. V was clipped by 10 bases and J by 0 bases; unmatched bases: 7. Germline CDR1 and CDR2: ENHRY and SYGVKD. The CDR3 DNA reads as TGTGCCACGGGGCGGACAGGGGACTCCTACGAGCAGTACTTC. Its translation: CATGRTGDSYEQYF.

This chain links TRBV9 with TRBJ2-5; 10 bases are a match to TRBD2. Germline values: CDR1 SGDLS, CDR2 YYNGEE. This CDR3 is built from 16 residues. The V and J ends lost 1 base and 2 bases, in that order; junction bases with no gene match: 5. The CDR3 protein is CASSVQGLAPQETQYF. Here the CDR3 DNA reads TGTGCCAGCAGCGTACAGGGACTAGCGCCACAAGAGACCCAGTACTTC.

The V call is TRBV21-1, the J call TRBJ2-7; the table's D call TRBD1 went unverified against the DNA. TRBV21-1 is noted as a pseudogene. This CDR3 contains 13 residues. The CDR3 is CASSFRDRGEQYF. In nucleotides, the CDR3 is TGTGCCAGCAGCTTCCGGGACAGGGGGGAGCAGTACTTC.

The rearrangement uses TRBV10-2 and TRBJ2-1; D is unresolved. Germline V gene data show CDR1 as WSHSY and CDR2 as SAAADI. V was shortened by 1 base and J by 5 bases, with 6 bases between the two germline ends. The length of the CDR3 is 13 residues. The CDR3 protein is CASSEWRNNEQFF. CDR3 in DNA: TGCGCCAGCAGTGAGTGGCGGAACAATGAGCAGTTCTTC.

The V gene is TRBV11-3, the J gene TRBJ2-2; possibly TRBD2 for D (5 bases). The CDR3 runs 13 residues. Trimming pared 3 bases from V and 7 bases from J, leaving 9 bases between. Germline CDR1 reads SGHNT; CDR2 reads YENEEA. In DNA form, the CDR3 reads TGTGCCAGCAGCTTGGCGGGTGGCGGGGAGCTGTTTTTT. Its translation: CASSLAGGGELFF.

The V and J genes are TRBV6-5 and TRBJ2-7; D is possibly TRBD1 (6 bases). Germline V CDR1 and CDR2: MNHEY, SVGAGI. V lost 4 bases to trimming and J lost 4 bases, with 14 bases between them. The CDR3 is 14 residues long. CDR3 amino acids: CASSFSGAIYEQYF. The CDR3 DNA reads as TGTGCCAGCAGTTTTTCAGGGGCTATATACGAGCAGTACTTC.

This clone was counted between two and nine times. The rearrangement uses TRBV7-2 and TRBJ1-4, with 9 bases that match TRBD1. Trimming cost V 1 base and J 8 bases; bases outside gene matches: 5. The CDR3 is made up of 15 amino acids. From germline, CDR1 is SGHTA and CDR2 FQGNSA. CDR3 loop: CASSLEQGAREKLFF. CDR3 bases: TGTGCCAGCAGCTTAGAACAGGGGGCTCGAGAAAAACTGTTTTTT.

The V call is TRBV15, the J call TRBJ1-2; TRBD1 aligns across 8 bases. The CDR3 contains 15 residues. The V and J ends lost 2 bases and 7 bases, in that order; junction bases with no gene match: 9. CDR1 and CDR2 from the germline V gene are LNHNV and YYDKDF (reference sequence). The CDR3: CATSRPHPGGFGYTF. In DNA, the CDR3 is TGTGCCACCAGCAGACCCCACCCAGGGGGCTTTGGCTACACCTTC.

V is TRBV4-3 and J is TRBJ1-3; the D gene is possibly TRBD1 (6 bases). This CDR3 contains 18 residues. V shed 0 bases and J shed 4 bases, with 19 bases lying between them. From germline, CDR1 is LGHNA and CDR2 YSLEER. The CDR3 region has the DNA TGCGCCAGCAGCCAAGAGGGGGATGCCGGGGGGCGCGGAAACACCATATATTTT. It translates to CASSQEGDAGGRGNTIYF.

The chain is built from TRBV6-1 and TRBJ1-1; the D is unclear. V gave up 7 bases and J gave up 0 bases, with 9 bases separating them. Looked up from germline, CDR1 is MNHNS and CDR2 is SASEGT. This CDR3 contains 13 residues. The CDR3 reads CASTGEVNTEAFF. The CDR3 DNA reads as TGTGCCAGCACTGGAGAAGTGAACACTGAAGCTTTCTTT.

V usage is TRBV4-1 and J usage is TRBJ2-1; D may be TRBD2 (6 bases). Germline assignment: CDR1 MGHRA and CDR2 YSYEKL. V was pared by 0 bases and J by 5 bases, with 17 bases between. The CDR3 spans 17 residues. The CDR3, as DNA: TGCGCCAGCAGCCAAGATCTTGCTGGGACTGGAAACAATGAGCAGTTCTTC. Amino acid sequence: CASSQDLAGTGNNEQFF.

The rearrangement uses TRBV2 and TRBJ2-3; D gene uncertain. The germline V and J ends were trimmed by 4 bases and 6 bases, with 5 bases remaining between them. This CDR3 spans 11 amino acids. Germline CDR1 reads SNHLY; CDR2 reads FYNNEI. CDR3 nucleotide sequence: TGTGCCAGCAGTGGCGTGGATACGCAGTATTTT. It encodes CASSGVDTQYF. The full variable domain, completed using reference TRBV2 and TRBJ2-3, is EPEVTQTPSHQVTQMGQEVILRCVPISNHLYFYWYRQILGQKVEFLVSFYNNEISEKSEIFDDQFSVERPDGSNFTLKIRSTKLEDSAMYFCASSGVDTQYFGPGTRLTVL.